The 14 T cell receptor beta chains reported below all come from one sample, sequenced in a study of T cell repertoires in cytomegalovirus infection. TCRdb fed the reads into MiXCR, producing one record per CDR3 protein. Here the sample spans roughly 100,000 distinct CDR3 sequences, more than 15% being singletons. The sample was PBMCs. These receptors came from a human donor in good health (CMV status not recorded). Some clones in this sample may be carry-over from other donors' samples.

This clonotype was observed at least ten times. CDR3 sequence: CASSFRYAYEQYF. The CDR3 nucleotides are TGTGCCAGCAGCTTTCGGTACGCATACGAGCAGTACTTC. The chain employs TRBV7-2 and TRBJ2-7; D is unresolved. The germline CDR1 and CDR2 sequences are SGHTA and FQGNSA. V was pared by 3 bases and J by 4 bases, with 10 bases between. This CDR3 comprises 13 residues. Drawing the rest from reference TRBV7-2 and TRBJ2-7, the complete variable domain is GAGVSQSPSNKVTEKGKDVELRCDPISGHTALYWYRQSLGQGLEFLIYFQGNSAPDKSGLPSDRFSAERTGGSVSTLTIQRTQQEDSAVYLCASSFRYAYEQYFGPGTRLTVT.

This clonotype came up a few times. This chain links TRBV5-5 with TRBJ1-5, with D maybe TRBD1 (6 bases). Germline V gene sequence: CDR1 SGHKS, CDR2 YYEKEE (reference sequence). Between the trimmed V and J ends, which lost 2 bases and 3 bases, there was a span of 18 bases. The CDR3 runs 17 residues. This CDR3 is CASSFLQGWVANQPQHF. In DNA, the CDR3 is TGTGCCAGCAGCTTCCTACAGGGATGGGTGGCCAATCAGCCCCAGCATTTT.

This chain uses TRBV20-1 with TRBJ1-1; no clear D. Germline V gene data show CDR1 as DFQATT and CDR2 as SNEGSKA (reference sequence). CDR3 length: 13 residues. The V gene lost 1 base and the J gene lost 7 bases, with 13 bases spanning the gap. CDR3: CSARGARPGEAFF. The CDR3 region has the DNA TGCAGTGCTAGAGGGGCCCGACCGGGTGAAGCTTTCTTT.

V and J are TRBV5-1 and TRBJ1-1; 8 nucleotides line up with TRBD1. The CDR3 loop spans 14 amino acids. Germline loops: CDR1 SGHRS, CDR2 YFSETQ. The junction had 7 bases not matched to a gene; V was cut back by 5 bases and J by 4 bases. CDR3 DNA sequence: TGCGCCAGCAGTCCTACCACAGGGGGCACTGAAGCTTTCTTT. It specifies CASSPTTGGTEAFF. Looking up the rest from reference TRBV5-1 and TRBJ1-1 gives the full variable domain: KAGVTQTPRYLIKTRGQQVTLSCSPISGHRSVSWYQQTPGQGLQFLFEYFSETQRNKGNFPGRFSGRQFSNSRSEMNVSTLELGDSALYLCASSPTTGGTEAFFGQGTRLTVV.

This clonotype was picked up a small number of times. This chain links TRBV6-2 or TRBV6-3 with TRBJ2-7; 9 positions match TRBD1. This CDR3 is built from 17 residues. Germline V gene data show CDR1 as MNHEY and CDR2 as SVGEGT. After removal of 4 bases from V and 2 bases from J, the junction contained 12 bases not matched to a gene. In nucleotides, the CDR3 is TGTGCCAGCAGTTCCTTATTCCCGGGACAGGGAACCTACGAGCAGTACTTC. Protein: CASSSLFPGQGTYEQYF.

V usage is TRBV2 and J usage is TRBJ1-1; a weak D match, TRBD1 (5 bases). Germline assignment: CDR1 SNHLY and CDR2 FYNNEI. The ends were cut back, 6 bases at V and 5 bases at J, with 16 bases in the middle. The CDR3 totals 14 residues. CDR3: CASRGLRGGTEAFF. The CDR3 bases are TGTGCCAGCAGGGGTCTTAGGGGAGGGACTGAAGCTTTCTTT.

This clonotype appeared a few times. The chain joins TRBV6-6 to TRBJ2-7; 8 bases line up with TRBD1. CDR1 and CDR2 from the germline V gene are MNHNY and SVGAGI (reference sequence). The V segment lost 6 bases and the J segment 2 bases; nucleotides outside the gene matches: 9. This CDR3 region has 15 residues. The CDR3 sequence is CASSPAGQGPYEQYF. CDR3 sequence (DNA): TGTGCCAGCAGCCCCGCCGGACAGGGCCCCTACGAGCAGTACTTC.

This clonotype has only a few counts. V and J are TRBV7-3 and TRBJ2-6; D possibly corresponds to TRBD1 (6 bases). The length of the CDR3 is 17 residues. The germline V and J ends were trimmed by 5 bases and 0 bases, with 14 bases remaining between them. Germline V CDR1 and CDR2: SGHTA, FQGTGA. CDR3 residues: CASSQTGFSSGANVLTF. In DNA, the CDR3 is TGTGCCAGCAGCCAGACAGGATTCTCCTCTGGGGCCAACGTCCTGACTTTC.

The chain links TRBV27 to TRBJ2-7; possibly TRBD2 for D (6 bases). Germline CDR1 MNHEY, CDR2 SMNVEV (reference sequence). Trimming took off 4 bases at V and 4 bases at J, with 20 bases between the two ends. The length of the CDR3 is 16 residues. The CDR3, as DNA: TGTGCCAGCAGTTCGCGGCGGGGTTCAGGGTTGTACGAGCAGTACTTC. Its protein is CASSSRRGSGLYEQYF.

A few counts support this clonotype. The rearrangement joins TRBV19 to TRBJ2-5; D is unclear. Trimming removed 4 bases from V and 0 bases from J, with 15 bases in between. CDR1 LNHDA and CDR2 SQIVND come from the germline V gene (reference sequence). This CDR3 has 16 residues. The CDR3 sequence is CASSKGPYSNQETQYF. CDR3 in DNA: TGTGCCAGTAGTAAAGGCCCCTATTCCAACCAAGAGACCCAGTACTTC.

V and J are TRBV20-1 and TRBJ2-7; D is possibly TRBD1 (6 bases). The germline V gene encodes CDR1 DFQATT and CDR2 SNEGSKA (reference sequence). This CDR3 has 14 amino acids. Trimming took 5 bases from V and 3 from J, leaving 17 bases between them. For the CDR3, the DNA is TGCAGTGCTGTCCCCGGGACATCAGGCTACGAGCAGTACTTC. Its protein is CSAVPGTSGYEQYF.

Ten or more counts support this clonotype. The chain carries TRBV10-2 and TRBJ1-2, with D perhaps TRBD1 (6 bases). In germline, CDR1 is WSHSY, CDR2 SAAADI. Trimming took 10 bases from V and 2 from J, leaving 17 bases between them. The CDR3 extends over 14 amino acids. The CDR3 loop is CAIKTDSPNYGYTF. The DNA of the CDR3 is TGCGCCATCAAAACGGACAGCCCCAACTATGGCTACACCTTC.

This clonotype was seen ten or more times. The CDR3 bases are TGTGCCAGCAGCTTCGGGGGGAGAAGCACAGATACGCAGTATTTT. This codes for CASSFGGRSTDTQYF. The chain carries TRBV5-4 and TRBJ2-3; 7 nucleotides agree with TRBD2. Germline CDR1 reads SGHNT; CDR2 reads YYREEE (reference sequence). The CDR3 spans 15 residues. Germline trimming cut 2 bases from V and 0 bases from J; bases unmatched to any gene: 3.

The chain combines TRBV30 with TRBJ1-1, with unresolved D. Trimming removed 0 bases at V and 3 bases at J, with 5 bases between. This CDR3 comprises 12 residues. Germline CDR1 is GTSNPN and CDR2 is SVGIG (reference sequence). The CDR3 here is CAWSVADTEAFF. DNA of the CDR3: TGTGCCTGGAGTGTAGCAGACACTGAAGCTTTCTTT. Drawing the rest from reference TRBV30 and TRBJ1-1, the complete variable domain is SQTIHQWPATLVQPVGSPLSLECTVEGTSNPNLYWYRQAAGRGLQLLFYSVGIGQISSEVPQNLSASRPQDRQFILSSKKLLLSDSGFYLCAWSVADTEAFFGQGTRLTVV.